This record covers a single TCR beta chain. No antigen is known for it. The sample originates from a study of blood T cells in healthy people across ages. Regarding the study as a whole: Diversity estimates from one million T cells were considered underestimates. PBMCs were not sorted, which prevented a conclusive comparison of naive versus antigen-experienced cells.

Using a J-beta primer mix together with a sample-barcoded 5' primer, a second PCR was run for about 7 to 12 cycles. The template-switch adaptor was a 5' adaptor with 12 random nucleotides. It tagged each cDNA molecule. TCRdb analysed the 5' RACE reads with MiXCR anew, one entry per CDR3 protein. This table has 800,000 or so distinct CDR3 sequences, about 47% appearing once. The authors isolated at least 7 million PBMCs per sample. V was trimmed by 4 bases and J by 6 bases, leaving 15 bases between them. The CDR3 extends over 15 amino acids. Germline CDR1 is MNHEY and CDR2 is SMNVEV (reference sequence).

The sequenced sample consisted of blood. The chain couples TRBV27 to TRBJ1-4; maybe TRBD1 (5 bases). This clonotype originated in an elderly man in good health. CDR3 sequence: CASSSQGVRHEKLFF. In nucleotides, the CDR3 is TGTGCCAGCAGTTCCCAGGGTGTTCGGCATGAAAAACTGTTTTTT. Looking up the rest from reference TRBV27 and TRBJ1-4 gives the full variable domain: EAQVTQNPRYLITVTGKKLTVTCSQNMNHEYMSWYRQDPGLGLRQIYYSMNVEVTDKGDVPEGYKVSRKEKRNFPLILESPSPNQTSLYFCASSSQGVRHEKLFFGSGTQLSVL.